These 27 T cell receptor beta chains came from one sample sequenced in a study of T-cell reconstitution after alpha-beta-depleted transplantation in children. The authors prepared the TCRbeta library with unique molecular identifiers. One entry per CDR3 protein results from TCRdb running MiXCR on the PCR reads. The repertoire holds 350,000 to 450,000 distinct CDR3 sequences, with just over 20% as singletons. The source material was PBMCs from the stem cell graft donor, sampled from the stem cell graft. The receptors originated from a human donor who donated a stem cell graft to a child with acute myeloid leukemia.

This clonotype has at least ten counts. This chain links TRBV20-1 with TRBJ1-1, with D maybe TRBD1 (5 bases). CDR1 is DFQATT and CDR2 is SNEGSKA in the germline V gene (reference sequence). The V gene lost 6 bases and the J gene lost 0 bases, with 20 bases spanning the gap. The CDR3 consists of 16 residues. The DNA for the CDR3 is TGCAGTGCCCCCCCGGGGGGTGGGGGATTGAACACTGAAGCTTTCTTT. The encoded protein is CSAPPGGGGLNTEAFF.

Note on this clonotype: At one of its ends the junction is not consistent with the germline gene, which may arise from a read error. The chain employs TRBV29-1 and TRBJ2-7, with 7 bases lining up with TRBD2. The CDR3 length is 13 residues. The germline V gene has CDR1 SQVTM and CDR2 ANQGSEA. Here the CDR3 reads CTVETSESYEQYF. CDR3 DNA: TGCACCGTTGAAACTAGCGAGAGCTACGAGCAGTACTTC.

This clonotype has ten or more counts. This rearrangement joins TRBV4-1 to TRBJ2-5; either TRBD1 or TRBD2 may fit D (5 bases each). The V and J ends lost 5 bases and 3 bases respectively, with 16 bases between them. Germline assignment: CDR1 MGHRA and CDR2 YSYEKL. The CDR3 extends over 15 amino acids. The CDR3 nucleotides read TGCGCCAGCAGCACCTTCCCGGGACCGAAAGAGACCCAGTACTTC. It encodes CASSTFPGPKETQYF.

This clonotype turned up a few times. This chain connects TRBV5-6 to TRBJ2-1; D not resolved. V lost 7 bases, J lost 2 bases, and 10 bases lay in between. This CDR3 has 13 amino acids. Germline V gene lookup returns CDR1 SGHDT and CDR2 YYEEEE. For the CDR3, the DNA is TGTGCCAGCGTACTCAGGCCCTACAATGAGCAGTTCTTC. Translation gives CASVLRPYNEQFF.

This clonotype has more than one count but fewer than ten. The V call is TRBV27, the J call TRBJ1-4; TRBD1 matches 8 bases. The junction had 7 bases not matched to a gene; V was cut back by 6 bases and J by 7 bases. CDR3 length equals 14 residues. Per the germline V gene, CDR1 is MNHEY and CDR2 is SMNVEV (reference sequence). In DNA, the CDR3 is TGTGCCAGCAGCTTGACAGGGGCCGGTGAAAAACTGTTTTTT. Amino acids: CASSLTGAGEKLFF.

This rearrangement joins TRBV12-3 or TRBV12-4 to TRBJ2-3; 8 bases line up with TRBD1. The length of the CDR3 is 15 residues. Germline trimming cut 3 bases from V and 2 bases from J; bases unmatched to any gene: 4. The CDR3 nucleotides are TGTGCCAGCAGTTTGGACAGGGCCTACACAGATACGCAGTATTTT. Its protein product is CASSLDRAYTDTQYF.

This clonotype was seen many times. This chain connects TRBV5-4 to TRBJ2-7; the match to TRBD1 covers 9 bases. V lost 1 base to trimming and J lost 6 bases; unmatched junction nucleotides: 2. The CDR3 contains 13 residues. Germline CDR1 and CDR2: SGHNT and YYREEE (reference sequence). The CDR3 DNA reads as TGTGCCAGCAGCTTGACAGGGGGCGTCGAGCAGTACTTC. This gives the protein CASSLTGGVEQYF.

The V call is TRBV19, the J call TRBJ1-5; no clear D. The CDR3 runs 12 residues. CDR1 and CDR2 from the germline V gene are LNHDA and SQIVND (reference sequence). Trimming removed 7 bases at V and 4 bases at J, with 8 bases between. The chain's CDR3 is CASNQVNQPQHF. For the CDR3, the DNA is TGTGCCAGTAATCAGGTAAATCAGCCCCAGCATTTT.

Comment on this clonotype: This sequence may be a read error, since a much larger clone differs from it by one base. This sequence joins TRBV12-3 or TRBV12-4 and TRBJ2-7; D is undetermined. V dropped 5 bases and J dropped 0 bases, with 2 bases sitting between them. The CDR3 length is 11 residues. The CDR3, as DNA: TGTGCCAGCAGTATCTCCTACGAGCAGTACTTC. Translation: CASSISYEQYF.

Of note for this clonotype: The germline gene is not matched at one end of the junction; a read error may be the cause. V usage is TRBV6-1 and J usage is TRBJ2-7; 8 bases map to TRBD1. This CDR3 region has 14 residues. CDR1 and CDR2 (germline): MNHNS, SASEGT. The CDR3 nucleotides are TGTGCCAGCAGCGAAGACAGGGGACTTTACGAGCAGTACTTC. Translation: CASSEDRGLYEQYF.

The CDR3: CSAQGQRAQPQHF. The CDR3 DNA follows: TGCAGTGCCCAGGGGCAGCGGGCTCAGCCCCAGCATTTT. V is TRBV20-1 and J is TRBJ1-5, with a tentative D call TRBD1 (6 bases). In germline, CDR1 is DFQATT, CDR2 SNEGSKA (reference sequence). V was cut by 6 bases and J by 6 bases, with 15 bases left in between. This CDR3 has 13 residues.

A few counts support this clonotype. The chain uses TRBV5-5 and TRBJ2-1, with 8 bases lining up with TRBD1. Germline lookup yields CDR1 SGHKS and CDR2 YYEKEE (reference sequence). The CDR3 is 15 amino acids. Trimming removed 0 bases from V and 7 bases from J; junction bases left unmatched: 6. The CDR3 region is CASSLVFYRGNEQFF. CDR3 sequence (DNA): TGTGCCAGCAGCTTGGTTTTTTACAGGGGGAATGAGCAGTTCTTC.

J is TRBJ2-3 and V is TRBV5-1, with D perhaps matching TRBD1 (6 bases). The CDR3 has 15 residues. CDR1 is SGHRS, CDR2 YFSETQ, per germline. V was cut by 5 bases and J by 1 base, with 14 bases left in between. The CDR3: CASSQTGHRTDTQYF. The CDR3, as DNA: TGCGCCAGCAGTCAAACGGGACACCGCACAGATACGCAGTATTTT.

The V gene is TRBV7-9, the J gene TRBJ1-1; TRBD1 aligns across 8 bases. CDR1 SEHNR and CDR2 FQNEAQ come from the germline V gene (reference sequence). CDR3 length: 15 amino acids. Trimming removed 6 bases from V and 6 bases from J; junction bases left unmatched: 12. The CDR3 DNA follows: TGTGCCAGCAGTCGTGGACAGGGCGGTTATCCTGAAGCTTTCTTT. Translating it yields CASSRGQGGYPEAFF.

The chain combines TRBV20-1 with TRBJ2-7, with TRBD2 identical over 10 bases. V dropped 6 bases and J dropped 4; count of bases not matched to a gene: 6. The CDR3 is 13 amino acids. Germline values: CDR1 DFQATT, CDR2 SNEGSKA (reference sequence). CDR3 DNA: TGCAGTGCCGCGACTAGCGGGCATTACGAGCAGTACTTC. Protein sequence: CSAATSGHYEQYF.

J is TRBJ2-1 and V is TRBV18; 9 bases map to TRBD2. V shed 6 bases and J 2 bases; nucleotides not matched to a gene: 14. Germline CDR1 is KGHSH and CDR2 is LQKENI. This CDR3 region has 18 residues. In DNA, the CDR3 is TGTGCCAGCTCCACAGGCATTAGCGGGAGCGTAACCTACAATGAGCAGTTCTTC. This gives the protein CASSTGISGSVTYNEQFF.

The chain has TRBV12-3 or TRBV12-4 and TRBJ2-7; unclear D gene. V was trimmed by 6 bases and J by 1 base, leaving 10 bases between them. The CDR3 loop spans 13 amino acids. The CDR3 nucleotides read TGTGCCAGCAGGATCCTAGGTTCCTACGAGCAGTACTTC. Encoded protein: CASRILGSYEQYF.

At least ten counts were recorded for this clonotype. The chain combines TRBV20-1 with TRBJ1-1; tentative D call: TRBD1 (5 bases). Germline CDR1 is DFQATT and CDR2 is SNEGSKA (reference sequence). V dropped 3 bases and J dropped 0 bases, with 11 bases sitting between them. The CDR3 spans 14 residues. The CDR3 nucleotides read TGCAGTGCTAGTGAGGGGTCGGTGAACACTGAAGCTTTCTTT. Amino acids: CSASEGSVNTEAFF.

The V and J genes are TRBV5-1 and TRBJ1-6; 7 nucleotides line up with TRBD1. Germline loops: CDR1 SGHRS, CDR2 YFSETQ. V lost 3 bases, J lost 8 bases, and 14 bases stayed unmatched. The CDR3 totals 17 residues. The CDR3 sequence: CASSSLGGGASDSPLHF. CDR3 nucleotide sequence: TGCGCCAGCAGCTCCCTGGGAGGGGGCGCGTCGGATTCACCCCTCCACTTT.

The chain combines TRBV3-1 with TRBJ2-7; D is perhaps TRBD2 (5 bases). The CDR3 is 13 amino acids. Deletions cut 1 base from V and 3 bases from J, with 7 bases between. In germline, CDR1 is LGHDT, CDR2 YNNKEL (reference sequence). Here the CDR3 DNA reads TGTGCCAGCAGCCAAGTCAGCGGCTACGAGCAGTACTTC. Amino acids: CASSQVSGYEQYF.

This clonotype showed up just a few times. The chain has TRBV20-1 and TRBJ2-7; D perhaps matches TRBD2 (6 bases). The CDR3 is made up of 14 amino acids. Trimming pared 1 base from V and 0 bases from J, leaving 10 bases between. CDR1 is DFQATT, CDR2 SNEGSKA, per germline (reference sequence). The CDR3, as DNA: TGCAGTGCTAGAGGCGGGACCATCTCCTACGAGCAGTACTTC. Its translation: CSARGGTISYEQYF.

This clonotype has just a few counts. The J gene is TRBJ2-7, the V gene TRBV29-1, with D possibly matching TRBD1 (5 bases). V lost 4 bases to trimming and J lost 5 bases, with 9 bases between them. This CDR3 is built from 11 residues. CDR1 is SQVTM and CDR2 is ANQGSEA in the germline V gene. CDR3 sequence reads: CSVVKGNEQYF. Written as DNA, the CDR3 is TGCAGCGTTGTTAAGGGGAACGAGCAGTACTTC.

This clonotype has just a few counts. Written as DNA, the CDR3 is TGTGCCAGCAGTGAACAGGGGGACGATACGCAGTATTTT. It yields the protein CASSEQGDDTQYF. The chain is built from TRBV25-1 and TRBJ2-3; 7 bases map to TRBD1. V lost 2 bases and J lost 6; bases outside the gene matches: 2. Germline CDR1 reads MGHDK; CDR2 reads SYGVNS. This CDR3 contains 13 residues.

The table lists this clonotype with a few counts. V usage is TRBV29-1 and J usage is TRBJ2-1; 8 bases fit TRBD2. This CDR3 is built from 9 residues. CDR1 and CDR2 (germline): SQVTM, ANQGSEA. J lost 13 bases, V lost 6 bases, and 2 bases had no gene match. The CDR3 is CSVGTSQFF. DNA of the CDR3: TGCAGCGTGGGGACTAGTCAGTTCTTC.

This clonotype turned up a few times. The rearrangement links TRBV6-1 to TRBJ2-2; 9 positions agree with TRBD1. The CDR3 spans 14 residues. CDR1 MNHNS and CDR2 SASEGT come from the germline V gene. V trimming: 7 bases; J trimming: 3 bases; junction bases outside the gene matches: 3. CDR3 sequence (DNA): TGTGCCAGCATGGGACAGGGTCACACCGGGGAGCTGTTTTTT. Protein sequence: CASMGQGHTGELFF.

The rearrangement uses TRBV5-1 and TRBJ2-7, with no clear D. V was shortened by 0 bases and J by 0 bases, with 10 bases between the two germline ends. The CDR3 runs 15 residues. Per germline, CDR1 SGHRS and CDR2 YFSETQ. The CDR3 DNA reads TGCGCCAGCAGCTTGGAGGCGGATAGCTCCTACGAGCAGTACTTC. Translating it yields CASSLEADSSYEQYF.

The rearrangement joins TRBV28 to TRBJ2-5; D might be TRBD2 (6 bases). The V and J ends lost 6 bases and 5 bases respectively, with 25 bases between them. This CDR3 comprises 17 residues. Per the germline V gene, CDR1 is MDHEN and CDR2 is SYDVKM. Here the CDR3 DNA reads TGTGCCAGCAGCCCAGGTAGAGGGAGCGGGTTCCAGGAGACCCAGTACTTC. This translates into CASSPGRGSGFQETQYF.